One sample yielded the 27 T cell receptor beta chains listed below, sequenced in a study of Graves' ophthalmopathy and Graves' hyperthyroidism. From RNA, the CDR3 regions of TCR beta chains were amplified and sequenced. The workflow started with a first-round RT-PCR run with HTBI primers and then moved on to a second-round multiplex PCR. TCRdb re-analysed the multiplex PCR reads in MiXCR, keeping a single row per CDR3 protein. The sample contains around 660,000 distinct CDR3 sequences, about two fifths of which appear only once. Sequencing was carried out using peripheral blood. These receptors all come from an adult man with Graves' ophthalmopathy.

This clonotype was observed many times. The chain uses TRBV12-3 or TRBV12-4 and TRBJ1-2; D call uncertain. CDR3 length: 15 amino acids. Trimming cost V 5 bases and J 4 bases, with 17 bases left between them. DNA for the CDR3: TGTGCCAGCAGTGCTCAACCGTTATATAGCTATGGCTACACCTTC. Translation: CASSAQPLYSYGYTF.

At least ten counts were recorded for this clonotype. The rearrangement joins TRBV19 to TRBJ1-2; D not resolved. V lost 0 bases and J 9 bases, leaving 5 bases between the germline ends. The CDR3 covers 11 residues. The germline V gene encodes CDR1 LNHDA and CDR2 SQIVND (reference sequence). CDR3 DNA: TGTGCCAGTAGTATAGATTTGAGCTACACCTTC. Translating it yields CASSIDLSYTF.

V usage is TRBV29-1 and J usage is TRBJ1-2, with TRBD1 as a possible D gene (5 bases). The CDR3 is made up of 13 amino acids. V was pared by 8 bases and J by 4 bases, with 17 bases between. Germline V lookup: CDR1 SQVTM, CDR2 ANQGSEA. The CDR3 loop is CSQAGQGTYGYTF. The DNA for the CDR3 is TGCAGCCAAGCCGGGCAGGGAACCTATGGCTACACCTTC. The full variable domain, rest sourced from reference TRBV29-1 and TRBJ1-2, is SAVISQKPSRDICQRGTSLTIQCQVDSQVTMMFWYRQQPGQSLTLIATANQGSEATYESGFVIDKFPISRPNLTFSTLTVSNMSPEDSSIYLCSQAGQGTYGYTFGSGTRLTVV.

A few counts support this clonotype. This sequence joins TRBV5-4 and TRBJ1-2; D uncertain. Germline assignment: CDR1 SGHNT and CDR2 YYREEE (reference sequence). Trimming cost V 5 bases and J 5 bases, with 13 bases left between them. The length of the CDR3 is 13 residues. CDR3 DNA sequence: TGTGCCAGCAGTTCCCCGGGCGAATATGGCTACACCTTC. Translating gives CASSSPGEYGYTF.

J is TRBJ2-7 and V is TRBV7-9, with D tentatively TRBD2 (7 bases). Germline loops: CDR1 SEHNR, CDR2 FQNEAQ (reference sequence). This CDR3 is 16 amino acids long. Trimming pared 5 bases from V and 4 bases from J, leaving 21 bases between. The CDR3 sequence is CASSQDISGGSYEQYF. The CDR3 DNA reads TGTGCCAGCAGCCAAGATATATCGGGGGGCTCGTACGAGCAGTACTTC. The full variable domain, with the rest looked up from reference TRBV7-9 and TRBJ2-7, is DTGVSQNPRHKITKRGQNVTFRCDPISEHNRLYWYRQTLGQGPEFLTYFQNEAQLEKSRLLSDRFSAERPKGSFSTLEIQRTEQGDSAMYLCASSQDISGGSYEQYFGPGTRLTVT.

The genes are TRBV6-1 and TRBJ1-1; TRBD1 matches 7 bases. CDR3 length equals 14 residues. V was pared by 3 bases and J by 5 bases, with 6 bases of the junction left unmatched. Germline lookup yields CDR1 MNHNS and CDR2 SASEGT. CDR3 sequence (DNA): TGTGCCAGCAGTGAGCGACAGGGAGGGACTGAAGCTTTCTTT. It is translated as CASSERQGGTEAFF.

The chain uses TRBV10-3 and TRBJ2-5; 12 positions match TRBD2. Germline lookup yields CDR1 ENHRY and CDR2 SYGVKD. The CDR3 has 16 amino acids. Trimming at V came to 10 bases and at J to 5 bases, leaving 14 bases not matched to a gene. The CDR3 loop reads CATRGLAGQGTETQYF. For the CDR3, the DNA is TGTGCCACCAGAGGACTAGCGGGACAGGGGACGGAGACCCAGTACTTC.

This clonotype has only one observation. The conserved final phenylalanine or tryptophan is absent from the CDR3, which likely points to a read error. The CDR3 DNA follows: TGTGCCAGCAGCTTAGACTTGGGCGGGATCTCCTACAATGAGCAGTACTCC. Its translation is CASSLDLGGISYNEQYS. This chain links TRBV7-8 with TRBJ2-1; D possibly corresponds to TRBD2 (6 bases). The J call is uncertain, as TRBJ2-7 better fits the DNA end. Germline CDR1 is SGHVS and CDR2 is FQNEAQ. CDR3 length: 17 amino acids.

The rearrangement uses TRBV12-3 or TRBV12-4 and TRBJ2-5; D call uncertain. CDR3 length: 15 residues. Trimming took off 5 bases at V and 2 bases at J, with 15 bases between the two ends. The CDR3 region has the DNA TGTGCCAGCAGTCGGGCCCCGATAGCACAAGAGACCCAGTACTTC. Translation gives CASSRAPIAQETQYF.

For this clonotype: A much larger clone differs from this one at a single base, so this may be a read error. V usage is TRBV11-2 and J usage is TRBJ1-1; D is unresolved. The CDR3 is 12 amino acids. The germline CDR1 and CDR2 sequences are SGHAT and FQNNGV. CDR3 protein: CANSFRAREAFF. CDR3 in DNA: TGTGCCAACAGCTTTAGGGCTCGTGAGGCTTTCTTT.

This clonotype was recorded only once. This chain uses TRBV7-9 with TRBJ2-5, with TRBD2 as a possible D gene (7 bases). Between the trimmed V and J ends, which lost 1 base and 5 bases, there was a span of 14 bases. The CDR3 runs 15 residues. Looked up from germline, CDR1 is SEHNR and CDR2 is FQNEAQ (reference sequence). The CDR3 is CASSLGSGGWETQYF. As DNA, the CDR3 is TGTGCCAGCAGCTTAGGGTCGGGGGGCTGGGAGACCCAGTACTTC.

In regard to this clonotype: With a much larger clone just one base away, this may be a read error. V is TRBV10-3 and J is TRBJ1-6; no firm D call. The CDR3 extends over 15 amino acids. The V gene lost 5 bases and the J gene lost 6 bases, with 14 bases spanning the gap. In germline, CDR1 is ENHRY, CDR2 SYGVKD. The CDR3 protein is CAISYYADSNSPLHF. Here the CDR3 DNA reads TGTGCCATCAGTTACTACGCAGACTCTAATTCACCCCTCCACTTT.

The genes are TRBV19 and TRBJ2-7, with D possibly TRBD1 on 5 matching bases. In germline, CDR1 is LNHDA, CDR2 SQIVND (reference sequence). The CDR3 has 14 amino acids. The germline V and J ends were trimmed by 3 bases and 0 bases, with 9 bases remaining between them. The CDR3 loop is CASSIAGISYEQYF. DNA of the CDR3: TGTGCCAGTAGTATTGCAGGGATCTCCTACGAGCAGTACTTC.

This chain connects TRBV2 to TRBJ1-1, with TRBD1 as a possible D gene (6 bases). V shed 7 bases and J shed 1 base, with 13 bases lying between them. The CDR3 has 14 amino acids. Germline CDR1 and CDR2: SNHLY and FYNNEI. The CDR3 region is CASTRGRGNTEAFF. CDR3 coding DNA: TGTGCCAGCACCCGGGGCAGGGGGAACACTGAAGCTTTCTTT.

This clonotype showed up many times. The rearrangement uses TRBV6-2 or TRBV6-3 and TRBJ2-5; D is perhaps TRBD2 (6 bases). Trimming left V 0 bases short and J 3 bases short, with 8 bases between. This CDR3 is 14 amino acids long. The germline V gene has CDR1 MNHEY and CDR2 SVGEGT. CDR3 sequence (DNA): TGTGCCAGCAGTTACTCGCAGCGGGAAGAGACCCAGTACTTC. It is translated as CASSYSQREETQYF.

This rearrangement joins TRBV11-3 to TRBJ1-2; 10 nucleotides match TRBD1. J gave up 7 bases and V 6 bases, and 14 bases lay outside the gene matches. Germline assignment: CDR1 SGHNT and CDR2 YENEEA. This CDR3 is 16 amino acids long. The CDR3 bases are TGTGCCAGCAGTCCCCCCGGACAGGGGGTAAGTGGTGGCTACACCTTC. Translated, it gives CASSPPGQGVSGGYTF.

This clonotype was picked up many times. This chain uses TRBV3-1 with TRBJ1-5, with D hard to call. The germline V and J ends were trimmed by 4 bases and 2 bases, with 6 bases remaining between them. The CDR3 loop spans 13 amino acids. Germline V lookup: CDR1 LGHDT, CDR2 YNNKEL (reference sequence). The CDR3 nucleotides are TGTGCCAGCAGCCCCCTGGGCAATCAGCCCCAGCATTTT. It codes for CASSPLGNQPQHF.

With respect to this clonotype: This could be a read error, since a much larger clone is one nucleotide away. The chain has TRBV10-3 and TRBJ2-7, with TRBD2 matching over 11 bases. CDR3 length equals 17 residues. Per germline, CDR1 ENHRY and CDR2 SYGVKD. The CDR3 here is CAISGNSGGAGSYGQYF. The DNA for the CDR3 is TGTGCCATCAGTGGAAATAGCGGGGGGGCGGGGTCCTACGGGCAGTACTTC.

The count of this clonotype is one. This chain connects TRBV29-1 to TRBJ1-4; tentative D call: TRBD1 (5 bases). Germline values: CDR1 SQVTM, CDR2 ANQGSEA. The CDR3 is 13 residues long. The V and J ends lost 7 bases and 7 bases respectively, with 16 bases between them. CDR3 in DNA: TGCAGCGCCGTACCAAGCGGGGGTGAAAAACTGTTTTTT. Protein sequence: CSAVPSGGEKLFF.

This clonotype has a count of ten or more. This chain links TRBV29-1 with TRBJ2-7; TRBD2 matches 7 bases. CDR1 is SQVTM and CDR2 is ANQGSEA in the germline V gene. The CDR3 spans 13 residues. The junction had 11 bases not matched to a gene; V was cut back by 7 bases and J by 5 bases. The CDR3 here is CSGLSQGGDEQYF. As DNA, the CDR3 is TGCAGCGGCCTTTCGCAGGGAGGGGACGAGCAGTACTTC.

The genes are TRBV27 and TRBJ2-7; 11 bases match TRBD2. The germline CDR1 and CDR2 sequences are MNHEY and SMNVEV (reference sequence). The ends lost 5 bases at V and 2 bases at J; junction bases unmatched: 5. The CDR3 is 15 amino acids. CDR3 sequence (DNA): TGTGCCAGCAGTACCGGGACTAGCGGACCCTACGAGCAGTACTTC. It is translated as CASSTGTSGPYEQYF.

Comment on this clonotype: A junction boundary mismatches the germline segment, possibly from a read error. The chain employs TRBV7-3 and TRBJ1-5; D unclear. The germline V gene encodes CDR1 SGHTA and CDR2 FQGTGA. The length of the CDR3 is 14 residues. The CDR3 spells CASSQHPYGQPQHF. CDR3 coding DNA: TGCGCCAGCAGCCAACACCCCTATGGCCAGCCCCAGCATTTT.

As regards this clonotype: One end of the junction fails to match germline, which may point to a read error. J is TRBJ2-6 and V is TRBV4-1; D might be TRBD1 (5 bases). The CDR3 is 16 residues long. Germline V CDR1 and CDR2: MGHRA, YSYEKL. The CDR3 DNA is TGCGCCAGCAGCCAAGATCCCGGCTCTGGGGCCAACGTCCTGGCTTTC. Encoded protein: CASSQDPGSGANVLAF.

The V and J genes are TRBV7-2 and TRBJ1-2; 10 bases agree with TRBD1. Unmatched junction bases numbered 4, after V lost 3 bases and J lost 3 bases. The CDR3 loop spans 15 amino acids. Germline V CDR1 and CDR2: SGHTA, FQGNSA. CDR3 sequence reads: CASSLGQGRYYGYTF. The CDR3 DNA is TGTGCCAGCAGCTTGGGACAGGGGCGATACTATGGCTACACCTTC.

The chain is built from TRBV7-2 and TRBJ2-1, with D unresolved. The germline V gene encodes CDR1 SGHTA and CDR2 FQGNSA. V lost 6 bases and J 5 bases, leaving 17 bases between the germline ends. The CDR3 sequence is 15 residues long. CDR3 loop: CASSDGSPSDNEQFF. The CDR3 nucleotides are TGTGCCAGCAGTGACGGTTCGCCCTCTGACAATGAGCAGTTCTTC.

The chain uses TRBV24-1 and TRBJ1-5; D unclear. Trimming removed 3 bases from V and 2 bases from J, with 13 bases in between. The CDR3 runs to 16 residues. Germline CDR1 and CDR2: KGHDR and SFDVKD. The CDR3 DNA reads as TGTGCCACCAGTGATGACCCCGGGCCCGGCAATCAGCCCCAGCATTTT. Translated: CATSDDPGPGNQPQHF.

V is TRBV5-1 and J is TRBJ2-7, with D unresolved. Germline V gives CDR1 SGHRS, CDR2 YFSETQ. The CDR3 has 15 amino acids. Between the trimmed V and J ends, which lost 0 bases and 7 bases, there was a span of 17 bases. This CDR3 is CASSLDPGVSLEQYF. In DNA, the CDR3 is TGCGCCAGCAGCTTGGACCCGGGCGTGAGTCTGGAGCAGTACTTC.